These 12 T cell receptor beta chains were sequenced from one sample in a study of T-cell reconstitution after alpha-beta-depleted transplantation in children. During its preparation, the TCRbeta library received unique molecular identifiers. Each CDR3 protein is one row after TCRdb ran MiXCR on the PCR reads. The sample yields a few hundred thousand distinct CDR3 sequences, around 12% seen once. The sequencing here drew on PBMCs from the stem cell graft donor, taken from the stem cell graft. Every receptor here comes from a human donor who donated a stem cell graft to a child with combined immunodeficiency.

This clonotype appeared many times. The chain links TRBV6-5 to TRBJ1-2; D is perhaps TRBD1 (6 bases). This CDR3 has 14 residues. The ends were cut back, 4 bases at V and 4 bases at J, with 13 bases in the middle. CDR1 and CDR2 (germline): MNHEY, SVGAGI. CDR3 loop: CASSWAGEGYGYTF. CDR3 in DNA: TGTGCCAGCAGTTGGGCAGGGGAGGGCTATGGCTACACCTTC.

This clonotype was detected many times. CDR3 sequence reads: CASSLVPGFEDTQYF. The DNA for the CDR3 is TGTGCCAGCAGTTTAGTCCCAGGATTTGAAGATACGCAGTATTTT. The chain employs TRBV12-3 or TRBV12-4 and TRBJ2-3; D is uncertain. The CDR3 has 15 residues. The V end lost 1 base, the J end lost 5 bases, and 13 bases lay between the germline ends.

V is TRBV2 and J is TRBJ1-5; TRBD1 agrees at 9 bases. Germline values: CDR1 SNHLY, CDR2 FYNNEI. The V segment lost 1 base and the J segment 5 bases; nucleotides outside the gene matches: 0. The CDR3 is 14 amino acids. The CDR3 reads CASSEGQGDQPQHF. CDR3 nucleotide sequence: TGTGCCAGCAGTGAAGGACAGGGGGATCAGCCCCAGCATTTT.

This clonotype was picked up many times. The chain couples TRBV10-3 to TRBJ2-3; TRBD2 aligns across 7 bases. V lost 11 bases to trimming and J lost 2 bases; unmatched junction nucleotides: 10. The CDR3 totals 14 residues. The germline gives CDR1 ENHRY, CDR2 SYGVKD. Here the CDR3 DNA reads TGTGCCTCCGGGGTCCTAGCGGACACAGATACGCAGTATTTT. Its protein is CASGVLADTDTQYF.

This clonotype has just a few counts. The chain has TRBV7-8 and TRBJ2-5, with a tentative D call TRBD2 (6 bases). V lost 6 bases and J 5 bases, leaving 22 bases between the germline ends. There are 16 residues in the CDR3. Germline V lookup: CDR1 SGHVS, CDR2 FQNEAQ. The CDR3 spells CASSSTGSRGGETQYF. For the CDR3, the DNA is TGTGCCAGCAGTTCCACGGGCTCCCGAGGAGGGGAGACCCAGTACTTC.

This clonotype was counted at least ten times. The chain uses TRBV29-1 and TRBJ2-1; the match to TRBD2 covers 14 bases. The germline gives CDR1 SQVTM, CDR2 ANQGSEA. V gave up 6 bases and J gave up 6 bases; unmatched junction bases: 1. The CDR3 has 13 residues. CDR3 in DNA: TGCAGCGTGGGGACTAGCGGGAGCAATGAGCAGTTCTTC. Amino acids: CSVGTSGSNEQFF.

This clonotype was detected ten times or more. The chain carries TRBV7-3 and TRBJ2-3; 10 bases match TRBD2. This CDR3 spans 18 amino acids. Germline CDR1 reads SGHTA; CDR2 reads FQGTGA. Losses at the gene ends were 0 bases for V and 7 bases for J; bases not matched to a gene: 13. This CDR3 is CASSLTSGQRGGLNTQYF. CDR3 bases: TGTGCCAGCAGCTTAACGAGCGGCCAGCGGGGGGGCCTTAATACGCAGTATTTT.

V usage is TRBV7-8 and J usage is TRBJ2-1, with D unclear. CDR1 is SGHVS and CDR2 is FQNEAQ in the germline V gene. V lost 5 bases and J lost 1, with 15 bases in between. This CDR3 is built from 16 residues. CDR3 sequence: CASSRGHGDSYNEQFF. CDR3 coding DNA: TGTGCCAGCAGCCGTGGTCACGGAGATTCCTACAATGAGCAGTTCTTC.

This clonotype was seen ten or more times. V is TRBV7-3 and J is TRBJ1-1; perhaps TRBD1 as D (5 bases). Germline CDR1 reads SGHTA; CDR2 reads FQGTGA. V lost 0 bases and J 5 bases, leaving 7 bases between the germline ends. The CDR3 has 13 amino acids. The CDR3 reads CASSLTGETEAFF. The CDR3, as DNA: TGTGCCAGCAGCTTAACAGGGGAGACTGAAGCTTTCTTT.

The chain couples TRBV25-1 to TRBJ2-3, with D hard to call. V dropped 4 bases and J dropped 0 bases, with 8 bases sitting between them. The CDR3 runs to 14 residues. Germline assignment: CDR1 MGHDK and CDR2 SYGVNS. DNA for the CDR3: TGTGCCAGCAGTGCTAGGGCTAGCACAGATACGCAGTATTTT. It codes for CASSARASTDTQYF.

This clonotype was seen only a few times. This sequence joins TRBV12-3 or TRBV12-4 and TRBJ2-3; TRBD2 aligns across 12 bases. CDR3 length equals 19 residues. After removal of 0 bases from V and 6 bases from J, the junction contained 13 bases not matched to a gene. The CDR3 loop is CASSLARGASGRAGDTQYF. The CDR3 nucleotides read TGTGCCAGCAGTTTAGCGCGGGGGGCTAGCGGGAGGGCCGGGGATACGCAGTATTTT.

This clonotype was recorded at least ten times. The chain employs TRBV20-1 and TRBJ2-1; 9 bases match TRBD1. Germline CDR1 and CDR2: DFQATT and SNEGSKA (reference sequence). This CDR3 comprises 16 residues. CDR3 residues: CGTPGQGGPSYNEQFF. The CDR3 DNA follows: TGCGGAACACCGGGACAGGGAGGGCCCTCCTACAATGAGCAGTTCTTC.